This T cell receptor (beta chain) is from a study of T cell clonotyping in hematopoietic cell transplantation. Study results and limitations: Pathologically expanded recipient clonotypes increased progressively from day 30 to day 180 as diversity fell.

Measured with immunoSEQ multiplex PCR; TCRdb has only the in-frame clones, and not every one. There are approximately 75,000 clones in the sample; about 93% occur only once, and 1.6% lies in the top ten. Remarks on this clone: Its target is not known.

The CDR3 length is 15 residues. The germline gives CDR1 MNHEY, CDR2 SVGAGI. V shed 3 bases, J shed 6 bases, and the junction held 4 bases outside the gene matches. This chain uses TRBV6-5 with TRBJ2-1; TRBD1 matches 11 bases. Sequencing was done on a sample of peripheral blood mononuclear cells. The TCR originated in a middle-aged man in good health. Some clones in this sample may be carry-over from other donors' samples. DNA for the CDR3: TGTGCCAGCAGTTATCTCGGGACAGGGGGCAATGAGCAGTTCTTC. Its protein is CASSYLGTGGNEQFF.